The entry that follows covers one T cell receptor beta chain sequence. The antigen remains unidentified. The sample is drawn from a study of CD8 T cells in ankylosing spondylitis. Study results and caveats: Seemingly distinctive of ankylosing spondylitis blood was a TCR beta motif formed by eight highly homologous variants.

TCRdb reanalysed the 5' RACE reads using MiXCR and keeps one entry per CDR3 protein. This sample has 700,000 or so distinct CDR3 sequences, with over 15% found just once. The CDR3 contains 11 residues. CDR1 is GTSNPN, CDR2 SVGIG, per germline (reference sequence). V gave up 2 bases and J gave up 9 bases, with 11 bases separating them. The V call is TRBV30, the J call TRBJ2-7; weak D call: TRBD2 (5 bases). The sequence came from a male donor with ankylosing spondylitis. Material for sequencing was blood, either unsorted or a sorted T cell fraction (not recorded which). The CDR3 loop is CAWSKTAAQYF. In nucleotides, the CDR3 is TGTGCCTGGAGTAAAACAGCGGCGCAGTACTTC.